This T cell receptor beta chain was captured by sequencing in a study of glioma-infiltrating T cells after dendritic cell vaccination (dated by TCRdb to the mid-2010s). Regarding the complete study: The cohort comprised around 15 glioblastoma patients from Phase I and II dendritic cell vaccination trials, 9 newly diagnosed and 6 with recurrent disease. Between about 2003 and 2013, patients were given autologous tumor lysate-pulsed dendritic cell vaccination. Each patient was given three intradermal dendritic cell vaccine injections, spaced two weeks apart, in the arm below the axilla. Survival after dendritic cell vaccination was correlated with TCR sequencing metrics such as TIL content and the overlap between tumor and blood repertoires. Tumor-infiltrating lymphocyte content was quantified and tumor and blood repertoires were compared in dendritic cell-vaccinated glioblastoma patients by deep sequencing of TCR beta CDR3 regions. The vaccine consisted of monocyte-derived dendritic cells cultured approximately seven days with IL-4 and GM-CSF, then pulsed overnight with autologous tumor lysate.

From the germline V gene, CDR1 is KGHSH and CDR2 is LQKENI. A distance of 11 bases separates the germline ends of V and J, which lose 2 bases and 4 bases respectively. Including cysteine and phenylalanine, the CDR3 has 15 amino acids. This entry keeps only the CDR3 DNA: 45 bases, framed from base 1. Points the paper makes about the study in general: No direct relationship between TCR clonality and survival was found, suggesting a diverse polyclonal response may matter. The cohort was small and heterogeneous, with few patients having full blood and tumor sets and even fewer initial-recurrent tumor pairs. The TCR overlap response model with three groups was called speculative and said to need prospective validation. After dendritic cell vaccination, a higher estimated pretreatment TIL content predicted longer time to progression and overall survival.

TCRB CDR3 regions were amplified from approximately 2 ug genomic DNA, or all available DNA if less, using the immunoSEQ assay. For multiplex PCR, 60 forward primers for TCR V beta segments and 13 reverse primers for J beta segments were used. Synthetic control templates were spiked into each sample at limiting dilution to estimate reads per starting template. Reads of 87 bp were generated by sequencing on the Illumina HiSeq System. In the authors' own workflow: PCR and sequencing errors were removed by a nearest neighbor algorithm that merged closely related sequences. TCR overlap was defined as the percentage of unique tumor TCR beta sequences that were also present in the same patient's peripheral blood. The clones in this table, taken by TCRdb from immuneACCESS, are in-frame only. Not every clone is retained; where verified, under half of the shortfall comes from an unresolved V gene, and the cause of the rest is unknown. V, J and clone size reflect that table, while D and trimming were determined from the DNA. The sample records 85,000 to 100,000 clones, 85% of which are singletons. The ten largest make up roughly 8.4% of the sample.

The intended sense of this specimen's time point label: after dendritic cell vaccination, including at tumor progression/relapse. Selection of patients required sufficient residual fresh-frozen tumor tissue and over two years of available survival data. None of the glioblastoma patients carried an isocitrate dehydrogenase mutation, although molecular status otherwise varied. PBMC were collected before vaccination, two weeks after the third vaccination, and at tumor progression when it occurred. The Qiagen DNeasy Blood extraction Kit was used to extract genomic DNA. Remarks on this clone: Its antigen is unknown. The input lacks base qualities; no much larger clone sits a single base away.

The receptor's source is a human donor with glioblastoma. The V gene is TRBV18 and the J gene is TRBJ1-4, and TRBD1 may be the D gene, going by 6 matching bases. The sequencing used blood, collected after dendritic cell vaccination. The nucleotide sequence reads as follows: TGTGCCAGCTCACCATCAGGGGCCTTTAATGAAAAACTGTTTTTT. This codes for CASSPSGAFNEKLFF.